The 2 T cell receptor beta chains reported below all come from one sample, sequenced in a study of blood T cell repertoires in COVID-19. Sequencing used immunoSEQ multiplex PCR; TCRdb keeps in-frame clones, though not all of them. The sample holds roughly 120,000 clones; around four fifths are singletons and the top ten take 2% to 2.5%. Sequenced material: peripheral blood. The receptors come from a man between 25 and 39 years old with acute or convalescent COVID-19.

This sequence joins TRBV4-1 and TRBJ1-4; 7 bases align to TRBD1. Trimming removed 3 bases from V and 11 bases from J; junction bases left unmatched: 9. This CDR3 region has 14 residues. CDR1 and CDR2 (germline): MGHRA, YSYEKL. Here the CDR3 DNA reads TGCGCCAGCAGCCAGCTTGAGGGGGCGAGGAAACTGTTTTTT. It translates to CASSQLEGARKLFF.

The chain recombines TRBV7-8 with TRBJ1-1; TRBD1 aligns across 8 bases. From germline, CDR1 is SGHVS and CDR2 FQNEAQ. Trimming cost V 5 bases and J 3 bases; bases outside gene matches: 8. The CDR3 extends over 15 amino acids. The CDR3 bases are TGTGCCAGCAGCCCAGGACAGGGAGGTTACACTGAAGCTTTCTTT. Its protein is CASSPGQGGYTEAFF.